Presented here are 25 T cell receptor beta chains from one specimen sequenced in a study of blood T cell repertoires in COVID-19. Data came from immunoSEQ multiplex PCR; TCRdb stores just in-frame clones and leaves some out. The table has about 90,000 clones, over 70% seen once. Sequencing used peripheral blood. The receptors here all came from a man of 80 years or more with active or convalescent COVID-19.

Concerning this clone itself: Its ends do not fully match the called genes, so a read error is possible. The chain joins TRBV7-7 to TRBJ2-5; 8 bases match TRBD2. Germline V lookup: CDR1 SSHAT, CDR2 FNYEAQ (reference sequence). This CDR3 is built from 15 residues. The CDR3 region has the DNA TGTGCTAGCAGCTTAGTCACTAGCGGCCAAGAGACCCAGTACTTC. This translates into CASSLVTSGQETQYF.

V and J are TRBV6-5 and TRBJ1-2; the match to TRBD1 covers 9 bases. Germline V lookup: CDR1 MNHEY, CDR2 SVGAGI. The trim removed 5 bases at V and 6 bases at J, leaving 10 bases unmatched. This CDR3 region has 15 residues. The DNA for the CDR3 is TGTGCCAGCAGTCCTCCCGGACAGGGGATGAATGGCTACACCTTC. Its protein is CASSPPGQGMNGYTF.

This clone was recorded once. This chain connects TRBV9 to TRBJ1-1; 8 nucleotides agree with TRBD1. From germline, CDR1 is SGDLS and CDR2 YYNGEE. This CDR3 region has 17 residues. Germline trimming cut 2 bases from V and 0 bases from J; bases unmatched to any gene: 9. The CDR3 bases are TGTGCCAGCAGCGTTCGACAGGGGTATGGTCTGAACACTGAAGCTTTCTTT. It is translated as CASSVRQGYGLNTEAFF.

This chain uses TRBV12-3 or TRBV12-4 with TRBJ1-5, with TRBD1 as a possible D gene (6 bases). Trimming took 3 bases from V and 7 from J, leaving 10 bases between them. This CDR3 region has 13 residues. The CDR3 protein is CASSLQGTQPQHF. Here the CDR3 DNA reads TGTGCCAGCAGTTTGCAGGGGACCCAGCCCCAGCATTTT.

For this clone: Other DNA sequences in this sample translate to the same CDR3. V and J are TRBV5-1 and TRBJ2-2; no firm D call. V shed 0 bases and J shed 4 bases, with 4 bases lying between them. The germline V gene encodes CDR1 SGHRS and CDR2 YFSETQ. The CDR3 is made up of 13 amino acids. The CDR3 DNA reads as TGCGCCAGCAGCTTGGCGGTCACCGGGGAGCTGTTTTTT. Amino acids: CASSLAVTGELFF.

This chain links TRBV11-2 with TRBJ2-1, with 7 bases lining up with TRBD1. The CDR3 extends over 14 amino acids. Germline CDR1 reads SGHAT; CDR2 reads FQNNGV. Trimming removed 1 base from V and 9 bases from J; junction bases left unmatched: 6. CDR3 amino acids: CASSLGNTGAEQFF. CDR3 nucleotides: TGTGCCAGCAGCTTAGGGAACACAGGGGCTGAGCAGTTCTTC.

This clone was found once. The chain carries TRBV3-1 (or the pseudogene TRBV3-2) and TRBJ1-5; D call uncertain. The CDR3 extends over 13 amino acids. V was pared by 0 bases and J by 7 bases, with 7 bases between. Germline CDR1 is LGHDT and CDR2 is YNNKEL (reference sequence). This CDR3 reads CASSQDISQPQHF. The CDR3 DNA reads TGTGCCAGCAGCCAAGATATTTCGCAGCCCCAGCATTTT.

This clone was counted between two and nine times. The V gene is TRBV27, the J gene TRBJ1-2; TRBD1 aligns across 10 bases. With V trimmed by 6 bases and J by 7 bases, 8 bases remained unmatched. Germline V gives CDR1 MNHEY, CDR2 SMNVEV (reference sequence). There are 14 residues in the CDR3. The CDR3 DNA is TGTGCCAGCAGGAAGACAGGGGGCGGTTCTGGCTACACCTTC. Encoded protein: CASRKTGGGSGYTF.

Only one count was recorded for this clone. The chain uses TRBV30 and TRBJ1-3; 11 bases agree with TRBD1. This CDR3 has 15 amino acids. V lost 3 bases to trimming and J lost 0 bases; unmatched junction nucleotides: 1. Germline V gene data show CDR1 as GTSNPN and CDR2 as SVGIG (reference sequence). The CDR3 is CAWRGTGGSGNTIYF. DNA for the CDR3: TGTGCCTGGAGAGGGACAGGGGGCTCTGGAAACACCATATATTTT.

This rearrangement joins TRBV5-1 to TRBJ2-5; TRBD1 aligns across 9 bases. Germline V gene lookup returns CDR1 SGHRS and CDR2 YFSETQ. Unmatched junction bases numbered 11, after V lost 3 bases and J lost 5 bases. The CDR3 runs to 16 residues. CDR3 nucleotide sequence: TGCGCCAGCAGCTCACAACCCCCAGGACAGGGGGAGACCCAGTACTTC. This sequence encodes CASSSQPPGQGETQYF.

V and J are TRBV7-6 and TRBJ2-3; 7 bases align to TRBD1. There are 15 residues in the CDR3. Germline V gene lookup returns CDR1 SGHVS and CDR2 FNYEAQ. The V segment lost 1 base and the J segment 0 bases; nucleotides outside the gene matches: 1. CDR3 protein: CASSLDRGSTDTQYF. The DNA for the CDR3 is TGTGCCAGCAGCTTAGACAGGGGAAGCACAGATACGCAGTATTTT.

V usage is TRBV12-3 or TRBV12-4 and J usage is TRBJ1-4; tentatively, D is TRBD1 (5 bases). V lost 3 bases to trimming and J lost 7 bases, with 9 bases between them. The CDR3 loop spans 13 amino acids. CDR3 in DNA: TGTGCCAGCAGTTTCCAGGGCGGTGAAAAACTGTTTTTT. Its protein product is CASSFQGGEKLFF.

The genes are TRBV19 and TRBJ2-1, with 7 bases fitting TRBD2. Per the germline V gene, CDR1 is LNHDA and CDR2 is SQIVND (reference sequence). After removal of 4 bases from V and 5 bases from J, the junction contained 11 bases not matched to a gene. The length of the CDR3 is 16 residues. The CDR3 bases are TGTGCCAGTAGTACTCTGGGGCGGGGGACCCACAATGAGCAGTTCTTC. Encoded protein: CASSTLGRGTHNEQFF.

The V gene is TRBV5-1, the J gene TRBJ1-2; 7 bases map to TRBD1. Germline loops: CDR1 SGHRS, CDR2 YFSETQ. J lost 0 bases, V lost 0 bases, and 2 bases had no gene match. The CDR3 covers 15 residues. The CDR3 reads CASSLETGTNYGYTF. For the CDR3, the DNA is TGCGCCAGCAGCTTGGAGACAGGGACTAACTATGGCTACACCTTC.

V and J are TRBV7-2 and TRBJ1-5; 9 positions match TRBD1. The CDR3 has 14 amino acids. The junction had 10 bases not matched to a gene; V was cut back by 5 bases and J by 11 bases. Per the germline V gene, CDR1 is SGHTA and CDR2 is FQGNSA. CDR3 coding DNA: TGTGCCAGCAGCCCGGGACAGGGCCGGGCGTCCCAGCATTTT. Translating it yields CASSPGQGRASQHF.

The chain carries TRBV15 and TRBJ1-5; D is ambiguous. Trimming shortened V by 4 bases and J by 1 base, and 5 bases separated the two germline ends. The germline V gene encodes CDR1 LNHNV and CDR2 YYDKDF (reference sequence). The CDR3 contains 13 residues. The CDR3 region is CATSTRSNQPQHF. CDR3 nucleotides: TGTGCCACCAGCACGAGGAGCAATCAGCCCCAGCATTTT.

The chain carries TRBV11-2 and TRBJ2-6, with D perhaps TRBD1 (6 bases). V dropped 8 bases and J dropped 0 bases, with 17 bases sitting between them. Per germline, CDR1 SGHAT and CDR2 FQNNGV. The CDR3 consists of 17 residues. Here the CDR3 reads CASAGGRGSSGANVLTF. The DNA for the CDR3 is TGTGCCAGCGCTGGTGGCAGGGGAAGCTCTGGGGCCAACGTCCTGACTTTC.

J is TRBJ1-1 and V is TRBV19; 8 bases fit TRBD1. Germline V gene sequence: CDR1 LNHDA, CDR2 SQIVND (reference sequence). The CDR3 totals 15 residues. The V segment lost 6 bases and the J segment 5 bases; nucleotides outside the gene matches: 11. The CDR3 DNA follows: TGTGCCAGTAGCCCGTTTGGACAGGGTATGACTGAAGCTTTCTTT. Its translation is CASSPFGQGMTEAFF.

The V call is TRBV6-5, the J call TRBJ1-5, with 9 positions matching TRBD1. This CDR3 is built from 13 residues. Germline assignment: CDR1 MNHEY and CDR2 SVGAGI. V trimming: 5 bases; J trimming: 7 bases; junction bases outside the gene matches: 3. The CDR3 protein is CASSRTGAQPQHF. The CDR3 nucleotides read TGTGCCAGCAGTCGGACAGGGGCACAGCCCCAGCATTTT.

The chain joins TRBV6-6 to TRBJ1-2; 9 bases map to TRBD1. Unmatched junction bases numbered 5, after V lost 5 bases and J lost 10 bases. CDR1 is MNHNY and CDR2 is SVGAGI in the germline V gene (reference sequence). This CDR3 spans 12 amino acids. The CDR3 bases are TGTGCCAGCAGTCCGGGACAGGGAAACTACACCTTC. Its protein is CASSPGQGNYTF.

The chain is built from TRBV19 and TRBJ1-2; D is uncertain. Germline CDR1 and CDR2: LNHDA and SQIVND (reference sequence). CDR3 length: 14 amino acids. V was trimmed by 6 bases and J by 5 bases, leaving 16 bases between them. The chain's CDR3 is CASRPGGSTYGYTF. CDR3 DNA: TGTGCCAGTAGACCAGGTGGCAGTACTTATGGCTACACCTTC.

CDR3 nucleotide sequence: TGTGCCAGCAGCACGAAAGACAGGGGTTGGAACACTGAAGCTTTCTTT. Protein product: CASSTKDRGWNTEAFF. The chain couples TRBV7-2 to TRBJ1-1; 8 nucleotides agree with TRBD1. CDR3 length: 16 residues. Germline V gene data show CDR1 as SGHTA and CDR2 as FQGNSA. V trimming: 5 bases; J trimming: 1 base; junction bases outside the gene matches: 9.

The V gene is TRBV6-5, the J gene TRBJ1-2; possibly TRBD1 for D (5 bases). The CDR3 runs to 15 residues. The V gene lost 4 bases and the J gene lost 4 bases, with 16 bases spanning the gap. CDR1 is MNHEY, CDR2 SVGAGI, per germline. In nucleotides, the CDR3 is TGTGCCAGCAGTTCCTGGGGGGACCGACCCTATGGCTACACCTTC. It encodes CASSSWGDRPYGYTF.

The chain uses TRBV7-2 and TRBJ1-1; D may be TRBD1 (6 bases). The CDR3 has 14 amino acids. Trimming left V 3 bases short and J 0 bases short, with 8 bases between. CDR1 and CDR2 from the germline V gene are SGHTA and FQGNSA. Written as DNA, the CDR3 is TGTGCCAGCAGCTTTGGACAGATGAACACTGAAGCTTTCTTT. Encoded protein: CASSFGQMNTEAFF.

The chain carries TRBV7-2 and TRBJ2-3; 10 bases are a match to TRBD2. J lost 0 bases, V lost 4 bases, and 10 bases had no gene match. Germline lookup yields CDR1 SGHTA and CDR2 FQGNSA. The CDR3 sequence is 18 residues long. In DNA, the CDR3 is TGTGCCAGCAGCTCGCCCGGACTAGCGGCCTATAGCACAGATACGCAGTATTTT. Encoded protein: CASSSPGLAAYSTDTQYF.